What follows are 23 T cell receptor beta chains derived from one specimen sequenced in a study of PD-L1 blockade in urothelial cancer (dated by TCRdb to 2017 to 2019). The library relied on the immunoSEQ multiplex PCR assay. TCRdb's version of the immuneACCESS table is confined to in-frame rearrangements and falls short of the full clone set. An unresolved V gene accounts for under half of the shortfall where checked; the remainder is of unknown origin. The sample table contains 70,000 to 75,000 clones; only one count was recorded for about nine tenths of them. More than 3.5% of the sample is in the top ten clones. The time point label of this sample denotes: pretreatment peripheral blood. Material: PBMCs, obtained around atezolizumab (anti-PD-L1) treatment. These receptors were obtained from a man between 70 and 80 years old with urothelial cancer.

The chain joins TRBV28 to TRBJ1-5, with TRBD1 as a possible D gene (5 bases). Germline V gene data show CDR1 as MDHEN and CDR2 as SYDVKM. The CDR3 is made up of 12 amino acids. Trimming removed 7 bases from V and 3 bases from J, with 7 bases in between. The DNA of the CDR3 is TGTGCCAGCACAGGGCCCAATCAGCCCCAGCATTTT. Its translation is CASTGPNQPQHF.

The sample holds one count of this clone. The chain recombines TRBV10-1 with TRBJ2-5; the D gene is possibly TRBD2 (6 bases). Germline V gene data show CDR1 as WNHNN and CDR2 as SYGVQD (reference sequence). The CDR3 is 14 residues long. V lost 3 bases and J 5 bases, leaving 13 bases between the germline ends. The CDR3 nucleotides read TGCGCCAGCAGTGATGGCGGGATCGGGGAGACCCAGTACTTC. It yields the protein CASSDGGIGETQYF.

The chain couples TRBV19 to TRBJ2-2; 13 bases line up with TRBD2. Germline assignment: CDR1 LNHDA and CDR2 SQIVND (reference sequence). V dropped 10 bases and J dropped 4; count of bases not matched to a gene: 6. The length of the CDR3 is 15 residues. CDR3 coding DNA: TGTGCCATCACTAGCGGGAGGGGAGGCACCGGGGAGCTGTTTTTT. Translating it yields CAITSGRGGTGELFF.

In DNA form, the CDR3 reads TGTGCCAGCAGGGAGGACAGGGTAGGCGAGCAGTACTTC. Amino acids: CASREDRVGEQYF. The chain is built from TRBV6-1 and TRBJ2-7, with 8 bases matching TRBD1. The V segment lost 6 bases and the J segment 6 bases; nucleotides outside the gene matches: 7. Per germline, CDR1 MNHNS and CDR2 SASEGT. This CDR3 spans 13 amino acids.

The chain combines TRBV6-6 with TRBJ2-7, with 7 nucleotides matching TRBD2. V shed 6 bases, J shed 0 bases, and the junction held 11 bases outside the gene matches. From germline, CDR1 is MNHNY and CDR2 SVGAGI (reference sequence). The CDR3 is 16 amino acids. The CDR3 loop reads CASSAFLAGVSYEQYF. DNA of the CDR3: TGTGCCAGCAGCGCTTTCCTTGCGGGGGTCTCCTACGAGCAGTACTTC.

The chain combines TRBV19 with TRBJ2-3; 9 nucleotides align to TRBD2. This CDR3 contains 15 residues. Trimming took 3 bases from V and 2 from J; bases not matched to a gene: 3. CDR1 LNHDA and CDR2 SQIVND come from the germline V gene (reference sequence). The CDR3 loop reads CASSMASGATDTQYF. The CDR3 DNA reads TGTGCCAGTAGTATGGCTAGCGGGGCCACAGATACGCAGTATTTT. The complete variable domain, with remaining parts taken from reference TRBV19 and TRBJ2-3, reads DGGITQSPKYLFRKEGQNVTLSCEQNLNHDAMYWYRQDPGQGLRLIYYSQIVNDFQKGDIAEGYSVSREKKESFPLTVTSAQKNPTAFYLCASSMASGATDTQYFGPGTRLTVL.

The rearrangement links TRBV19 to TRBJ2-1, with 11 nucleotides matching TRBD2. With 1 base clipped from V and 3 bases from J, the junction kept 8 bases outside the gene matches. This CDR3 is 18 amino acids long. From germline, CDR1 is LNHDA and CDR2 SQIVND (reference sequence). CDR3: CASSIVFSGRASYNEQFF. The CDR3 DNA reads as TGTGCCAGTAGTATAGTGTTTAGCGGGAGGGCCAGCTACAATGAGCAGTTCTTC.

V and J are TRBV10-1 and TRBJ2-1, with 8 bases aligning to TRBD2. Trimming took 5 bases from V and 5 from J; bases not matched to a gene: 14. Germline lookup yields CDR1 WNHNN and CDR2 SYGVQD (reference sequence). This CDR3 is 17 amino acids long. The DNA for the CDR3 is TGCGCCAGCAGTTCAAGCGGGGGCCCCGCTTTCCACAATGAGCAGTTCTTC. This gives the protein CASSSSGGPAFHNEQFF.

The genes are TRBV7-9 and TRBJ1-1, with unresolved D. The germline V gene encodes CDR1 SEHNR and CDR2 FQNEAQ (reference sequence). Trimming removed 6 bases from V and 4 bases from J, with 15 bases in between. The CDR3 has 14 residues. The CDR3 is CASRLIGVSTEAFF. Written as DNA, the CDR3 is TGTGCCAGCAGACTAATCGGAGTTTCCACTGAAGCTTTCTTT.

CDR3 residues: CASSSTGNSGNTIYF. The CDR3 region has the DNA TGCGCCAGCAGCTCAACAGGGAACTCTGGAAACACCATATATTTT. This rearrangement joins TRBV5-1 to TRBJ1-3, with D perhaps matching TRBD1 (6 bases). V lost 3 bases to trimming and J lost 0 bases, with 10 bases between them. CDR3 length: 15 residues. In germline, CDR1 is SGHRS, CDR2 YFSETQ.

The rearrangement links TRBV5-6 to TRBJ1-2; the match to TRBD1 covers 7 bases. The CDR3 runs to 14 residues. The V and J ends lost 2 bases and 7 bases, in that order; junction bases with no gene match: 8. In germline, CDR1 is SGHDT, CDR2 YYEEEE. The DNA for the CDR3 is TGTGCCAGCAGCTTTCCAGGGGGTGGTGGTGGCTACACCTTC. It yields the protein CASSFPGGGGGYTF. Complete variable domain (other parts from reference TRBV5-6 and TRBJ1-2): DAGVTQSPTHLIKTRGQQVTLRCSPKSGHDTVSWYQQALGQGPQFIFQYYEEEERQRGNFPDRFSGHQFPNYSSELNVNALLLGDSALYLCASSFPGGGGGYTFGSGTRLTVV.

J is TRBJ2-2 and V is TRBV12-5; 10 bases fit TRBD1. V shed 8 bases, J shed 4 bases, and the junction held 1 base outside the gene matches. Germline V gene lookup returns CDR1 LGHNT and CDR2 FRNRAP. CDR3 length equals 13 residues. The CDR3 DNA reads TGTGCTAGTCGGACAGGGGGCACCGGGGAGCTGTTTTTT. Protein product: CASRTGGTGELFF.

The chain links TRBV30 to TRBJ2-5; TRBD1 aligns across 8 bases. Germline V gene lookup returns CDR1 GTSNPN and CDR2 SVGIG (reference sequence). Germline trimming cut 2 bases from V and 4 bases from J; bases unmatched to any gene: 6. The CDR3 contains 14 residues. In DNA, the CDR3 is TGTGCCTGGAGTCTTCTGGGACAGGCAGAGACCCAGTACTTC. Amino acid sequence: CAWSLLGQAETQYF. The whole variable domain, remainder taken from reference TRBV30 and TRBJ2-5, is SQTIHQWPATLVQPVGSPLSLECTVEGTSNPNLYWYRQAAGRGLQLLFYSVGIGQISSEVPQNLSASRPQDRQFILSSKKLLLSDSGFYLCAWSLLGQAETQYFGPGTRLLVL.

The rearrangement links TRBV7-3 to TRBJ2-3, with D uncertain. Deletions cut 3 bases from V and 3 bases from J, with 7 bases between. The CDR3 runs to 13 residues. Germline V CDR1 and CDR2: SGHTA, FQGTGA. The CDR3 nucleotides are TGTGCCAGCAGCTTCACCCAGACAGATACGCAGTATTTT. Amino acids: CASSFTQTDTQYF.

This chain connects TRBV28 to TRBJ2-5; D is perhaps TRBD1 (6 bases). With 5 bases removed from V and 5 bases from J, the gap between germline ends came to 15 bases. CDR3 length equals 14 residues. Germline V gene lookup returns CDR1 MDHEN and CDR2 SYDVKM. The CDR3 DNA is TGTGCCAGCAGTGTCCAGGGGTCTGGTGAGACCCAGTACTTC. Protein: CASSVQGSGETQYF.

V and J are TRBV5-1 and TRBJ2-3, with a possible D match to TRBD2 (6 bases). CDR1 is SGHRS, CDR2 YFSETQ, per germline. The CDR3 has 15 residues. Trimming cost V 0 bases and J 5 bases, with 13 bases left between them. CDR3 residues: CASSLVLRDQDTQYF. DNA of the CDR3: TGCGCCAGCAGCTTGGTCTTGCGGGACCAAGATACGCAGTATTTT.

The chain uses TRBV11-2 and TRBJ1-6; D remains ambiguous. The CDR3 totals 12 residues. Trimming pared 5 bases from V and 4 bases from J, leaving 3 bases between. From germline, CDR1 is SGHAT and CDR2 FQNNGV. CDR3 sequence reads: CASSLYNSPLHF. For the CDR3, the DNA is TGTGCCAGCAGCCTTTATAATTCACCCCTCCACTTT.

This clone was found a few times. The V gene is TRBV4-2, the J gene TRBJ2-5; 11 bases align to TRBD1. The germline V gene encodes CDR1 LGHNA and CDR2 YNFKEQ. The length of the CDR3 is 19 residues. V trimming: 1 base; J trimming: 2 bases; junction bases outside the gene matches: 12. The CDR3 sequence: CASSQGTYGGTGGQETQYF. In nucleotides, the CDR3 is TGTGCCAGCAGCCAAGGAACCTACGGGGGGACAGGGGGACAAGAGACCCAGTACTTC.

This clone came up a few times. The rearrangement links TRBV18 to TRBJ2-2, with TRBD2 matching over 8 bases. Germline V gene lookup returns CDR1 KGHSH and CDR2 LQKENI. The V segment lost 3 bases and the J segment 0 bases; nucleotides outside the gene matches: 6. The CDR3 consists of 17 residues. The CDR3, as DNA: TGTGCCAGCTCACCGCTTCGGACTAGCCCGAACACCGGGGAGCTGTTTTTT. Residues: CASSPLRTSPNTGELFF.

The CDR3 region has the DNA TGTGCCAGCAGTCCTGCCCAGGGAAGAAGCTATGGCTACACCTTC. This encodes CASSPAQGRSYGYTF. The V call is TRBV27, the J call TRBJ1-2, with a weak D call TRBD1 (5 bases). Germline CDR1 and CDR2: MNHEY and SMNVEV (reference sequence). This CDR3 has 15 residues. V was shortened by 5 bases and J by 4 bases, with 17 bases between the two germline ends.

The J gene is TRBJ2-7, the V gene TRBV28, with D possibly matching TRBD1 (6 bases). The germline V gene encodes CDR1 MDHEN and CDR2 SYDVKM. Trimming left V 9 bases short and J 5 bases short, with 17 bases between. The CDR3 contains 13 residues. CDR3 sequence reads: CASRDTGTNEQYF. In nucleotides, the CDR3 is TGTGCCAGTAGGGACACCGGTACCAACGAGCAGTACTTC. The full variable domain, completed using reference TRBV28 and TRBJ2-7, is DVKVTQSSRYLVKRTGEKVFLECVQDMDHENMFWYRQDPGLGLRLIYFSYDVKMKEKGDIPEGYSVSREKKERFSLILESASTNQTSMYLCASRDTGTNEQYFGPGTRLTVT.

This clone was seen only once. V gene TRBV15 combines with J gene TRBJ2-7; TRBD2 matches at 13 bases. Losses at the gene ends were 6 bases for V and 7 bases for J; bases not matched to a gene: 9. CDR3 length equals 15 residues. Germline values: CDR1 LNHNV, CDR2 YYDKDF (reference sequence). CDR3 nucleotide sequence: TGTGCCACCAGGTTCACCGGGACTAGCGGGACGGAGCAGTACTTC. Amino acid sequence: CATRFTGTSGTEQYF.

CDR3 nucleotides: TGTGCCATCAGAAGCGGGACTAGCGGATCCTACAATGAGCAGTTCTTC. Amino acids: CAIRSGTSGSYNEQFF. This chain connects TRBV10-3 to TRBJ2-1; 11 bases fit TRBD2. This CDR3 comprises 16 residues. Germline CDR1 and CDR2: ENHRY and SYGVKD. V lost 6 bases and J lost 1; bases outside the gene matches: 5.